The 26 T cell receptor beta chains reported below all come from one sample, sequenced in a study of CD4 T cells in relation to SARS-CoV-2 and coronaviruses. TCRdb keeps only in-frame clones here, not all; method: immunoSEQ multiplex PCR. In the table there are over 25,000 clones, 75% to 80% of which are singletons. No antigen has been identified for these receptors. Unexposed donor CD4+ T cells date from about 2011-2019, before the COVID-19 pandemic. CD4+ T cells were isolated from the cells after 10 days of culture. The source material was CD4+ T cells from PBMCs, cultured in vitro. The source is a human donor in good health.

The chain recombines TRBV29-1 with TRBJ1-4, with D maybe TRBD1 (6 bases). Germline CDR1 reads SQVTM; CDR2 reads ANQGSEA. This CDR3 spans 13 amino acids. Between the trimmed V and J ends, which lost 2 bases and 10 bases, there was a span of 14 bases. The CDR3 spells CSVESQGTGKLFF. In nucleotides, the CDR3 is TGCAGCGTTGAATCGCAGGGGACGGGAAAACTGTTTTTT.

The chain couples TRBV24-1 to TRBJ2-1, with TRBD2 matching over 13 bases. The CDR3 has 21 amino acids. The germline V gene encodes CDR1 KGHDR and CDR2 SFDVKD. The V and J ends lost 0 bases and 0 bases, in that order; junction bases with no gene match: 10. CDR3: CATSDLLTGLAGPSSYNEQFF. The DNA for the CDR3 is TGTGCCACCAGTGATTTGCTTACGGGACTAGCGGGACCGAGCTCCTACAATGAGCAGTTCTTC.

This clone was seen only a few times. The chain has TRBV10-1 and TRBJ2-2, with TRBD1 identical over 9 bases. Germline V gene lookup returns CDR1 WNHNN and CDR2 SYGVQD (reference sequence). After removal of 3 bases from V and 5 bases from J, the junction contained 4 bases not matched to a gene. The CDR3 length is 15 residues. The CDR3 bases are TGCGCCAGCAGTGACCGGGACAGGGCGACCGGGGAGCTGTTTTTT. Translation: CASSDRDRATGELFF.

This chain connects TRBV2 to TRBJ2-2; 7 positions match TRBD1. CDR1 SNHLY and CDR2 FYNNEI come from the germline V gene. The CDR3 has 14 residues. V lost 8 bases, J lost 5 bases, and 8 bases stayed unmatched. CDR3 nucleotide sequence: TGTGCCAGCGGAGACAGGGTAGGGACCGGGGAGCTGTTTTTT. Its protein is CASGDRVGTGELFF.

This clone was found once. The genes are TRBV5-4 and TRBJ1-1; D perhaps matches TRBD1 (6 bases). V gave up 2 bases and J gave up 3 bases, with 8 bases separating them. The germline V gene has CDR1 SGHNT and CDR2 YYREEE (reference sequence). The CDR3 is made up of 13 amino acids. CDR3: CASSLGGHTEAFF. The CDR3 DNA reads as TGTGCCAGCAGCTTAGGGGGGCACACTGAAGCTTTCTTT. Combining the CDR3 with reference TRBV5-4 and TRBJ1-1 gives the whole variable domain ETGVTQSPTHLIKTRGQQVTLRCSSQSGHNTVSWYQQALGQGPQFIFQYYREEENGRGNFPPRFSGLQFPNYSSELNVNALELDDSALYLCASSLGGHTEAFFGQGTRLTVV.

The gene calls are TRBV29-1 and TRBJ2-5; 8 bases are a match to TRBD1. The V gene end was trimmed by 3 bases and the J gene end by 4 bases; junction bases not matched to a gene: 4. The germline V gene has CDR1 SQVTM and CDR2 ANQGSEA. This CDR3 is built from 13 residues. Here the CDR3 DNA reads TGCAGCGTTGACACAGGGGGGAGAGAGACCCAGTACTTC. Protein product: CSVDTGGRETQYF. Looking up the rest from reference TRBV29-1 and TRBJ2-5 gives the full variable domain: SAVISQKPSRDICQRGTSLTIQCQVDSQVTMMFWYRQQPGQSLTLIATANQGSEATYESGFVIDKFPISRPNLTFSTLTVSNMSPEDSSIYLCSVDTGGRETQYFGPGTRLLVL.

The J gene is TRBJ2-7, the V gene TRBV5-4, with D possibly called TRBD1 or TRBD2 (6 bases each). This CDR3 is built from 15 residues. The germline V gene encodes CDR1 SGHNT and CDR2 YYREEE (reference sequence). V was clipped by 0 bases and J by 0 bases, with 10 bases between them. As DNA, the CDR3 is TGTGCCAGCAGCTTGGAAGGGGGGCCCTCCTACGAGCAGTACTTC. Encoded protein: CASSLEGGPSYEQYF.

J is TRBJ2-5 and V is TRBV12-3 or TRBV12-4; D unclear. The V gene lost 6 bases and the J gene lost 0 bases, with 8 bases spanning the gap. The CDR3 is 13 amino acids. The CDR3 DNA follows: TGTGCCAGCAGGACCGGGTACCAAGAGACCCAGTACTTC. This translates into CASRTGYQETQYF.

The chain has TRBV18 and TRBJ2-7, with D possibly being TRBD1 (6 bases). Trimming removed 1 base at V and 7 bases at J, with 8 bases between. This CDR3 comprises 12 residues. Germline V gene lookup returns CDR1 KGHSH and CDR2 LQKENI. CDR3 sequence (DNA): TGTGCCAGCTCACCACAAGGGACAGAGCAGTACTTC. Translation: CASSPQGTEQYF.

The CDR3 DNA follows: TGTGCCAGCAAAACGCGGGGCCAGGGAGTGCTGGTTAAGACCCAGTACTTC. This codes for CASKTRGQGVLVKTQYF. The chain is built from TRBV6-4 and TRBJ2-5; weak D call: TRBD2 (6 bases). Trimming took off 7 bases at V and 6 bases at J, with 27 bases between the two ends. CDR1 MRHNA and CDR2 SNTAGT come from the germline V gene. The CDR3 consists of 17 residues.

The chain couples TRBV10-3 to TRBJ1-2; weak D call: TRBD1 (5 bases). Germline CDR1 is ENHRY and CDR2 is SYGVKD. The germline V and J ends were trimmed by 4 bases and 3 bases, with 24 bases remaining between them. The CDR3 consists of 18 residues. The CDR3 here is CAISGPSGGGRSHYGYTF. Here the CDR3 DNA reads TGTGCCATCAGTGGTCCCTCGGGGGGGGGTAGATCTCACTATGGCTACACCTTC.

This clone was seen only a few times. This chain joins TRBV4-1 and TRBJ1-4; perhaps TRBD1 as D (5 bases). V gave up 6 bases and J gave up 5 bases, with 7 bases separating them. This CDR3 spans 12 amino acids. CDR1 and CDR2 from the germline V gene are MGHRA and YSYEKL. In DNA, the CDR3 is TGCGCCAGCAGACAGGACAATGAAAAACTGTTTTTT. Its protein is CASRQDNEKLFF.

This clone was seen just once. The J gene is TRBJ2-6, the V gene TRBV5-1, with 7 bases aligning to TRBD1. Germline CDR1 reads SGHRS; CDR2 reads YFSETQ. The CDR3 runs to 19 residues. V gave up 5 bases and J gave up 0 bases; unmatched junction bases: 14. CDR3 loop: CASRPGVDRRRSGANVLTF. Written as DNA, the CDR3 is TGCGCCAGCAGACCCGGAGTGGACAGGCGTCGCTCTGGGGCCAACGTCCTGACTTTC.

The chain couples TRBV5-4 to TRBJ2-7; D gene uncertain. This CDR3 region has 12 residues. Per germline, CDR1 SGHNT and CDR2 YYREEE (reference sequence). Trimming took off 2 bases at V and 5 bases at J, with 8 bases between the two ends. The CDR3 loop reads CASSFAGHEQYF. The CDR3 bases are TGTGCCAGCAGCTTCGCCGGACACGAGCAGTACTTC. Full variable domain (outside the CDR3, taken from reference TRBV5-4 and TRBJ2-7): ETGVTQSPTHLIKTRGQQVTLRCSSQSGHNTVSWYQQALGQGPQFIFQYYREEENGRGNFPPRFSGLQFPNYSSELNVNALELDDSALYLCASSFAGHEQYFGPGTRLTVT.

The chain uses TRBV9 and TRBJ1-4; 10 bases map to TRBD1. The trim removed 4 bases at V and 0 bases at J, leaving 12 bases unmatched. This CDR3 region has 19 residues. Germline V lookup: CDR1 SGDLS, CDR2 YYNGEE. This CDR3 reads CASSPTWTGGLATNEKLFF. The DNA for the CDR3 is TGTGCCAGCAGCCCTACCTGGACAGGGGGACTTGCAACTAATGAAAAACTGTTTTTT.

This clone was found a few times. The CDR3 DNA sequence: TGTGCCAGCAGCTTTGGGGGGTCCTATGGCTACACCTTC. Translation: CASSFGGSYGYTF. The rearrangement joins TRBV5-8 to TRBJ1-2; D possibly corresponds to TRBD1 (5 bases). Germline assignment: CDR1 SGHTS and CDR2 YDEGEE. This CDR3 contains 13 residues. Trimming pared 2 bases from V and 4 bases from J, leaving 9 bases between.

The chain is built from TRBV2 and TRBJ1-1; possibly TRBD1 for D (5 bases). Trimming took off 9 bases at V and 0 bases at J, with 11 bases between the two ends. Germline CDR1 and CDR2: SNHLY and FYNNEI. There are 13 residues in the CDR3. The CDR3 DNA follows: TGTGCCAGGGGGGGGACGGTGAACACTGAAGCTTTCTTT. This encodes CARGGTVNTEAFF.

The CDR3 nucleotides read TGTGCCAGCAGACACGGGCGTCGTGGGGGCGAGCAGTACTTC. Translated: CASRHGRRGGEQYF. The rearrangement uses TRBV4-2 and TRBJ2-7, with D tentatively TRBD1 or TRBD2 (5 bases each). This CDR3 contains 14 residues. With 6 bases removed from V and 6 bases from J, the gap between germline ends came to 18 bases. Germline CDR1 reads LGHNA; CDR2 reads YNFKEQ.

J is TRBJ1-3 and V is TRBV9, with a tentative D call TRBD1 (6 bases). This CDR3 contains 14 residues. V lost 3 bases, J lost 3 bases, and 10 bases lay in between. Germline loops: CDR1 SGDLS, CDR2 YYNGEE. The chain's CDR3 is CASSGDIDGNTIYF. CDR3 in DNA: TGTGCCAGCAGCGGGGACATTGATGGAAACACCATATATTTT.

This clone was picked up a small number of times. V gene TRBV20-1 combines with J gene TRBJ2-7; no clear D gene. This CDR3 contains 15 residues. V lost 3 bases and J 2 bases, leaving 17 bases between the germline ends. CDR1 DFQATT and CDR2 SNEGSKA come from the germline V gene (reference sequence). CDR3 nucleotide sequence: TGCAGTGCTAGTGGGATAGACCGACAAGCCTACGAGCAGTACTTC. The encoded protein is CSASGIDRQAYEQYF.

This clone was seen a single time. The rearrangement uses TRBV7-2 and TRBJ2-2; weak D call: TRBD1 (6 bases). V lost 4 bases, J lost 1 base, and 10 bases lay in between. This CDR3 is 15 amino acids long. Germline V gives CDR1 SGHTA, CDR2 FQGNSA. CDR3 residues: CASSSQQGNTGELFF. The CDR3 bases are TGTGCCAGCAGCTCCCAACAGGGGAACACCGGGGAGCTGTTTTTT.

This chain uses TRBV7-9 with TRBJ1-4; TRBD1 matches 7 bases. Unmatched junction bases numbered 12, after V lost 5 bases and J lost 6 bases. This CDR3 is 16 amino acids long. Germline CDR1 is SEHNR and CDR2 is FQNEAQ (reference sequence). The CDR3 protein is CASSPTSGQFYEKLFF. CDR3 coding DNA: TGTGCCAGCAGCCCGACGTCGGGACAGTTCTATGAAAAACTGTTTTTT.

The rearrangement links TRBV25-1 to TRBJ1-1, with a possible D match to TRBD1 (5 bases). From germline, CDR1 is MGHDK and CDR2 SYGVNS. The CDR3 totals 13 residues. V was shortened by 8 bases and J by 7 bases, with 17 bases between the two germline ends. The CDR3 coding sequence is TGTGCCAGCGTCCGGGACCCCACTTATGAAGCTTTCTTT. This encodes CASVRDPTYEAFF.

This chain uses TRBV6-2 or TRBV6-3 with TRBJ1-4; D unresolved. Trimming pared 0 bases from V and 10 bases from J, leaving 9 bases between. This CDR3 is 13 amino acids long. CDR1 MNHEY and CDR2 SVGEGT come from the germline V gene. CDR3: CASSYSTSPKLFF. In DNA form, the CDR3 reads TGTGCCAGCAGTTACTCGACATCACCAAAACTGTTTTTT.

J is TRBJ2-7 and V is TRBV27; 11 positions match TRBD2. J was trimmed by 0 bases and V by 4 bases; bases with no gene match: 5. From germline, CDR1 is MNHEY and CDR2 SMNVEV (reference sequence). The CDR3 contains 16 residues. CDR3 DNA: TGTGCCAGCAGTTCGGCCGGGACTAGCGGCTCCTACGAGCAGTACTTC. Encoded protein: CASSSAGTSGSYEQYF.

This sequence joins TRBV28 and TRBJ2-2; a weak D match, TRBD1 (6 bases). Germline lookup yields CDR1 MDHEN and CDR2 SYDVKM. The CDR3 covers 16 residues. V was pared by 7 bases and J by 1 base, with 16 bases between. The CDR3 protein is CASILGTGRNTGELFF. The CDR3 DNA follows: TGTGCCAGCATCCTGGGCACAGGGAGGAACACCGGGGAGCTGTTTTTT.